The rows below give T cell receptor beta chains drawn from one sample of a study of beta chain features in type 1 diabetes. Method: immunoSEQ multiplex PCR; TCRdb's copy keeps in-frame clones and lacks some. The sample holds roughly 290,000 clones, roughly 8% seen once. The sequenced sample was central memory CD4+ T cells from blood. These receptor sequences come from a young woman in good health. The CDR3 runs from the conserved cysteine through the conserved F or W. D genes are given only for firm matches. Size is stated for part of the rows, as once, few or many counts, or as a class when the clone is expanded.

TRBJ2-1 . TRBV4-3 TRBD2 TGCGCCAGCAGCCAAGGCCCCCCTTTAGCGGGGGCTTACAATGAGCAGTTCTTC CASSQGPPLAGAYNEQFF
TRBJ2-3 few TRBV5-1 . TGCGCCAGCAGCTTGTCGGGGGGCCCCTCAGATACGCAGTATTTT CASSLSGGPSDTQYF
TRBJ2-3 . TRBV13 TRBD2 TGTGCCAGCAGCTTAGGCCACCCGAGTAGCGGGGGGGCCGGGGGCACAGATACGCAGTATTTT CASSLGHPSSGGAGGTDTQYF
TRBJ1-3 many TRBV9 . TGTGCCAGCAGCCCGCAGGTCTACATTGGAAACACCATATATTTT CASSPQVYIGNTIYF
TRBJ2-2 . TRBV6-1 TRBD1 TGTGCCAGCAGTGGACAGGGTTGGGTCGGGGAGCTGTTTTTT CASSGQGWVGELFF
TRBJ1-3 . TRBV7-9 . TGTGCCAGCCGACACCCGGACGGAAACACCATATATTTT CASRHPDGNTIYF
TRBJ2-6 . TRBV5-1 TRBD1 TGCGCCAGCAGCAATCCGGGACAGCTTTATGGGGCCAACGTCCTGACTTTC CASSNPGQLYGANVLTF
TRBJ2-7 . TRBV6-6 TRBD2 TGTGCCAGCAGACCGGGACTAGCCGCTAACTACGAGCAGTACTTC CASRPGLAANYEQYF
TRBJ1-5 . TRBV7-2 TRBD1 TGTGCCAGCAGCTTAGGCGGGACAGGTGAACAGCCCCAGCATTTT CASSLGGTGEQPQHF
TRBJ2-7 few TRBV6-1 TRBD1 TGTGCCAGCAGGAGGACAGGGTCATACGAGCAGTACTTC CASRRTGSYEQYF
TRBJ1-2 few TRBV10-3 . TGTGCCACCTGGGACACTCGAGCTGGCGAATATGGCTACACCTTC CATWDTRAGEYGYTF
TRBJ2-1 few TRBV9 . TGTGCCAGCAGCGTAGGGAAGGGGACCTTCTACAATGAGCAGTTCTTC CASSVGKGTFYNEQFF
TRBJ2-7 . TRBV30 . TGTGCCTGGAGTGTACGGGCCGACTACGAGCAGTACTTC CAWSVRADYEQYF